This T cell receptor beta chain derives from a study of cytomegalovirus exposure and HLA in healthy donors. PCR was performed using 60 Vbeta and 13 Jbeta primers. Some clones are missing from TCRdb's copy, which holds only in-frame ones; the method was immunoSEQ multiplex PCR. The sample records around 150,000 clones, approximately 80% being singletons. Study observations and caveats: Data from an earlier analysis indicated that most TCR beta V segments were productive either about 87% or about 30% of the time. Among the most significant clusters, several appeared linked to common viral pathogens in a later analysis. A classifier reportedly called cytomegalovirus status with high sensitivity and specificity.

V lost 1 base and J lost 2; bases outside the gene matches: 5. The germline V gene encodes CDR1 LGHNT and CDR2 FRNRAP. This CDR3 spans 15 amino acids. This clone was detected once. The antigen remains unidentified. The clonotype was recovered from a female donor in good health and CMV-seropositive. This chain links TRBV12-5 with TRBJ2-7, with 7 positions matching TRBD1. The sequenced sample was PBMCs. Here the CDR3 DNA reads TGTGCTAGTGGTTTGGGGGGGACAGTTACCTACGAGCAGTACTTC. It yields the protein CASGLGGTVTYEQYF.